A selection of T cell receptor beta chains follows, all from one sample in a study of metastatic and nonmetastatic thyroid tumors. TCRdb reanalyzed the PCR reads with MiXCR. The sample contains about 13,000 clones, more than 20% of which appear only once. The sequencing sample was made of blood. Every receptor here comes from a male donor with papillary thyroid cancer or a benign thyroid nodule (not recorded which). Some clones in this sample may be carry-over from other donors' samples. Each CDR3 is given with its conserved first and last residue. D genes are given only for firm matches. Size is omitted from some rows. Given values are once, few, many or a class for expanded clones.

D,J,V,size,DNA,CDR3
TRBD1,TRBJ1-1,TRBV6-1,.,TGTGCCAGCAGTGATCCTACGACAGGGTTTGTCACTGAAGCTTTCTTT,CASSDPTTGFVTEAFF
.,TRBJ1-2,TRBV6-2/TRBV6-3,few,TGTGTCAGCAGACCAACCGGGATGGAGTATAGTCGGGTTGGCTACACCTTC,CVSRPTGMEYSRVGYTF
.,TRBJ1-2,TRBV6-1,medium-sized,TGTGCCAGCAGTGAAACCGGGACTCTGGTCGATGGCTACACCTTC,CASSETGTLVDGYTF
.,TRBJ1-2,TRBV30,many,TGTGCCTGGAACGGGCTGGGAGACTATGGCTACACCTTC,CAWNGLGDYGYTF
.,TRBJ2-7,TRBV5-1,.,TGCGCCAGCAGCTTGGAACTAGCTCTTGGGGAGCAGTACTTC,CASSLELALGEQYF
.,TRBJ2-1,TRBV4-3,.,TGCGCCAGCAGCGACAGACTAGGAGGGGGGAAAATGGAGGAGCAGTTCTTC,CASSDRLGGGKMEEQFF
.,TRBJ2-1,TRBV28,few,TGTGCCAGCAGTGCCATTTTGTGGTCTTACAATGAGCAGTTCTTC,CASSAILWSYNEQFF
TRBD1,TRBJ2-3,TRBV7-2,many,TGTGCCAGCAGCTCGACAGGGATGACAGATACGCAGTATTTT,CASSSTGMTDTQYF
.,TRBJ2-7,TRBV5-1,.,TGCGCCAGCAGCTTGAGGGAGGTTCACCACGAGCAGTACTTC,CASSLREVHHEQYF
TRBD2,TRBJ2-3,TRBV28,.,TGTGCCAGCAGCCCAGGACTAGAGACAGATACGCAGTATTTT,CASSPGLETDTQYF
TRBD1,TRBJ2-1,TRBV6-2/TRBV6-3,few,TGTGCCAGCAGTTACGGACAGGGGGGGAATGAGCAGTTCTTC,CASSYGQGGNEQFF
TRBD1,TRBJ1-3,TRBV27,.,TGTGCCAGCAGTTACGACAGGGGATCTGGAAACACCATATATTTT,CASSYDRGSGNTIYF
.,TRBJ1-1,TRBV5-1,many,TGCGCCAGCAGCTTGAGGGGCGGGAACACTGAAGCTTTCTTT,CASSLRGGNTEAFF
.,TRBJ2-2,TRBV28,few,TGTGCCAGCAGTCCCGGATGGCACAGGGATACGAACACCGGGGAGCTGTTTTTT,CASSPGWHRDTNTGELFF
TRBD2,TRBJ2-1,TRBV6-5,.,TGTGCCAGCAGTTACTCCGGTCTGGGAGGGGTTTACAATGAGCAGTTCTTC,CASSYSGLGGVYNEQFF
.,TRBJ2-5,TRBV25-1,few,TGTGCCAGCAGTGAACTGTCGGGTCAAGAGACCCAGTACTTC,CASSELSGQETQYF
.,TRBJ2-3,TRBV4-3,many,TGCGCCAGCAGTGAATTGACCGGACCAGCAGATACGCAGTATTTT,CASSELTGPADTQYF
.,TRBJ1-2,TRBV27,.,TGTGCCAGCAGGACAGTTAACTATGGCTACACCTTC,CASRTVNYGYTF